The sequence of this T cell receptor beta chain was determined in a study of T cell responses to AZD1222 COVID-19 vaccine. General study findings and limits: Repertoires were sampled only after the peak T cell response.

This clone appeared once. Its antigen is not identified. The junction had 13 bases not matched to a gene; V was cut back by 2 bases and J by 7 bases. The germline gives CDR1 MNHEY, CDR2 SVGAGI. CDR3 length: 16 residues. The assay was immunoSEQ multiplex PCR, and TCRdb's table has in-frame clones only and misses some. The sample records some 130,000 clones, 84% being singletons. Sequenced here: peripheral blood, sampled on day 0 of AZD1222 vaccination. The sequence came from an adult in good health. V gene TRBV6-5 combines with J gene TRBJ1-2, with 7 nucleotides matching TRBD1. In DNA form, the CDR3 reads TGTGCCAGCAGTTACGATCAACGACAGGGCCAGGGTGGCTACACCTTC. This codes for CASSYDQRQGQGGYTF.